A single sample is the source of the 16 T cell receptor beta chains below, sequenced in a study of neurological immune-mediated disorders. Time point in this sample: longitudinal time-point 1 (baseline). One entry per CDR3 protein results from TCRdb running MiXCR on the 5' RACE reads. This sample carries tens of thousands of distinct CDR3 sequences, roughly 10% of them seen once, and the ten largest clones take around a tenth. The source material was PBMCs. The receptors were sampled from a man aged 30 to 45 in good health.

This clonotype was recorded at least ten times. The chain links TRBV5-1 to TRBJ2-2; unclear D gene. Trimming removed 0 bases at V and 6 bases at J, with 9 bases between. This CDR3 spans 14 amino acids. Germline loops: CDR1 SGHRS, CDR2 YFSETQ. The CDR3 sequence: CASSLAGGPGELFF. The CDR3 nucleotides are TGCGCCAGCAGCTTGGCCGGCGGCCCCGGGGAGCTGTTTTTT.

This sequence joins TRBV5-1 and TRBJ1-2, with D hard to call. Germline loops: CDR1 SGHRS, CDR2 YFSETQ. CDR3 length: 13 amino acids. V was clipped by 3 bases and J by 2 bases, with 8 bases between them. CDR3: CASSSDGNYGYTF. CDR3 DNA: TGCGCCAGCAGCTCCGACGGGAACTATGGCTACACCTTC.

In this sample, this clonotype turned up many times. This chain uses TRBV9 with TRBJ2-1; the D is unclear. This CDR3 spans 15 amino acids. Germline V gene data show CDR1 as SGDLS and CDR2 as YYNGEE. Trimming left V 4 bases short and J 7 bases short, with 18 bases between. CDR3 residues: CASSPLLGVENEQFF. The CDR3 bases are TGTGCCAGCAGCCCTCTTTTGGGTGTGGAAAATGAGCAGTTCTTC.

This clonotype has at least ten counts. V gene TRBV6-1 combines with J gene TRBJ1-4; D remains ambiguous. Germline CDR1 MNHNS, CDR2 SASEGT. V lost 4 bases to trimming and J lost 3 bases, with 12 bases between them. The CDR3 spans 15 residues. The CDR3: CASSGQAGANEKLFF. CDR3 nucleotide sequence: TGTGCCAGCAGTGGGCAGGCGGGAGCTAATGAAAAACTGTTTTTT.

This clonotype was counted many times. The chain combines TRBV14 with TRBJ2-3; no firm D call. CDR1 SGHDN and CDR2 FVKESK come from the germline V gene. This CDR3 comprises 13 residues. V lost 2 bases and J 3 bases, leaving 6 bases between the germline ends. CDR3 DNA sequence: TGTGCCAGCAGCCAATGGAATACAGATACGCAGTATTTT. Protein product: CASSQWNTDTQYF.

The V gene is TRBV12-3 or TRBV12-4, the J gene TRBJ2-1, with D possibly matching TRBD1 (6 bases). Between the trimmed V and J ends, which lost 6 bases and 9 bases, there was a span of 12 bases. The CDR3 sequence is 12 residues long. CDR3 nucleotide sequence: TGTGCCAGCAGACTACAGGGTACTGAGCAGTTCTTC. Its translation is CASRLQGTEQFF.

This clonotype was counted at least ten times. The chain has TRBV4-1 and TRBJ2-1; 9 bases fit TRBD2. Germline V lookup: CDR1 MGHRA, CDR2 YSYEKL. Losses at the gene ends were 3 bases for V and 4 bases for J; bases not matched to a gene: 10. The CDR3 is 17 amino acids. The DNA for the CDR3 is TGCGCCAGCAGCCACGCCCAAGTTGCGGGAGGGTACAATGAGCAGTTCTTC. It encodes CASSHAQVAGGYNEQFF.

This clonotype was counted at least ten times. V usage is TRBV5-1 and J usage is TRBJ2-5; D is unresolved. Germline CDR1 reads SGHRS; CDR2 reads YFSETQ. Between the trimmed V and J ends, which lost 0 bases and 1 base, there was a span of 28 bases. The CDR3 consists of 21 residues. CDR3 in amino acids: CASSLDRLNRGPTDLQETQYF. DNA for the CDR3: TGCGCCAGCAGCTTGGACCGCCTGAACAGAGGACCTACGGACCTCCAAGAGACCCAGTACTTC.

At least ten counts were recorded for this clonotype. The gene calls are TRBV24-1 and TRBJ2-1; TRBD2 might be the D (5 bases). The germline V and J ends were trimmed by 5 bases and 6 bases, with 10 bases remaining between them. The V gene's germline CDR1 is KGHDR and CDR2 SFDVKD. CDR3 size: 13 residues. In DNA form, the CDR3 reads TGTGCCACCAGTGCGAGGGCGGGCAATGAGCAGTTCTTC. Protein: CATSARAGNEQFF.

Many counts were recorded for this clonotype. This chain uses TRBV25-1 with TRBJ1-6; 9 bases align to TRBD1. Losses at the gene ends were 7 bases for V and 8 bases for J; bases not matched to a gene: 3. This CDR3 is built from 13 residues. The germline gives CDR1 MGHDK, CDR2 SYGVNS. The CDR3 loop reads CASTRDRDSPLHF. The CDR3 nucleotides read TGTGCCAGCACCCGGGACAGGGATTCACCCCTCCACTTT.

This clonotype was seen at least ten times. The rearrangement uses TRBV27 and TRBJ1-6, with 7 positions matching TRBD1. CDR3 length: 14 residues. V shed 7 bases, J shed 7 bases, and the junction held 7 bases outside the gene matches. Germline loops: CDR1 MNHEY, CDR2 SMNVEV (reference sequence). The CDR3, as DNA: TGTGCCAGCACCCAAAACAGGGGCAATTCACCCCTCCACTTT. Protein product: CASTQNRGNSPLHF.

In its sample, this clonotype was seen many times. CDR3 DNA sequence: TGCGCCAGCAGCCCGGGTACGGACAGGGGGCAGACCCAGTACTTC. This codes for CASSPGTDRGQTQYF. The V and J genes are TRBV5-1 and TRBJ2-5; 11 bases fit TRBD1. This CDR3 has 15 residues. With V trimmed by 4 bases and J by 6 bases, 8 bases remained unmatched. The germline V gene encodes CDR1 SGHRS and CDR2 YFSETQ.

The sample holds many counts of this clonotype. The chain recombines TRBV5-1 with TRBJ2-2; 10 bases match TRBD2. CDR3 size: 15 residues. The germline gives CDR1 SGHRS, CDR2 YFSETQ. V was pared by 7 bases and J by 4 bases, with 7 bases of the junction left unmatched. This chain's CDR3 is CASSGTSAVTGELFF. As DNA, the CDR3 is TGCGCCAGCTCCGGGACTAGCGCCGTCACCGGGGAGCTGTTTTTT.

This clonotype has at least ten counts. V gene TRBV5-1 combines with J gene TRBJ1-4; weak D call: TRBD1 (5 bases). Trimming shortened V by 3 bases and J by 0 bases, and 12 bases separated the two germline ends. This CDR3 has 16 residues. CDR1 SGHRS and CDR2 YFSETQ come from the germline V gene. CDR3 amino acids: CASSSTSTATNEKLFF. The CDR3 coding sequence is TGCGCCAGCAGCTCGACATCGACAGCAACTAATGAAAAACTGTTTTTT.

This clonotype came up once. Its ends do not fully match the called genes, so a read error is possible. The V call is TRBV2, the J call TRBJ2-1; TRBD2 might be the D (5 bases). CDR1 SNHLY and CDR2 FYNNEI come from the germline V gene. The CDR3 runs 14 residues. CDR3 sequence: CSSNSASSYNEQFF. The CDR3 DNA reads TGTTCCAGCAATAGCGCGAGCTCCTACAATGAGCAGTTCTTC.

This clonotype was seen at least ten times. This sequence joins TRBV12-3 or TRBV12-4 and TRBJ1-5; D gene unclear. V was clipped by 6 bases and J by 5 bases, with 14 bases between them. The CDR3 extends over 14 amino acids. The CDR3 region has the DNA TGTGCCAGCAGCCTAATTGAGGGAGATCAGCCCCAGCATTTT. As protein: CASSLIEGDQPQHF.